This TCR beta chain is drawn from a study of long-term antiretroviral therapy in people with HIV. Version v3.0 of the immunoSEQ assay was performed at survey level. Profiling relied on immunoSEQ multiplex PCR, and the TCRdb table lists in-frame clones only, not all of them. The sample comprises roughly 40,000 clones, 75% to 90% of which are singletons, and 3.5% to 5% rests with the top ten. CDR1 and CDR2 (germline): SGHDN, FVKESK. This CDR3 has 17 residues. V shed 1 base, J shed 2 bases, and the junction held 5 bases outside the gene matches. Overall study results and limits: Clones with expansion before ART led the repertoire at all time points.

Details on this clone: Its antigen is undetermined.

The sequence came from a woman between 18 and 29 years old with HIV. The sample consisted of unsorted PBMCs, taken just before starting antiretroviral therapy. V usage is TRBV14 and J usage is TRBJ2-1, with 10 bases fitting TRBD1. CDR3 DNA sequence: TGTGCCAGCAGCCAAGTCTACGGACAGGGGGCCTACAATGAGCAGTTCTTC. Encoded protein: CASSQVYGQGAYNEQFF.